Shown below are 10 T cell receptor beta chains from a single sample sequenced in a study of radiotherapy plus CTLA-4 blockade in lung cancer. TCRdb keeps only in-frame clones here, not all; method: immunoSEQ multiplex PCR. Of approximately 95,000 clones listed, about 81% are singletons. Specimen: peripheral blood, collected from a patient treated with radiotherapy plus ipilimumab. The receptors stem from a human donor with non-small cell lung cancer who had a partial response to radiotherapy plus ipilimumab.

The V gene is TRBV25-1, the J gene TRBJ1-3; D perhaps matches TRBD1 (6 bases). V was pared by 4 bases and J by 1 base, with 14 bases between. The CDR3 is 16 residues long. Germline V CDR1 and CDR2: MGHDK, SYGVNS. The CDR3 DNA follows: TGTGCCAGCAGTGGACTCAGGGGAGCATCTGGAAACACCATATATTTT. Residues: CASSGLRGASGNTIYF. Using reference TRBV25-1 and TRBJ1-3 for the parts outside the CDR3, the full variable domain is EADIYQTPRYLVIGTGKKITLECSQTMGHDKMYWYQQDPGMELHLIHYSYGVNSTEKGDLSSESTVSRIRTEHFPLTLESARPSHTSQYLCASSGLRGASGNTIYFGEGSWLTVV.

V is TRBV6-1 and J is TRBJ2-5; a weak D match, TRBD2 (6 bases). CDR1 MNHNS and CDR2 SASEGT come from the germline V gene. The CDR3 runs to 15 residues. V lost 1 base, J lost 5 bases, and 14 bases lay in between. The CDR3 DNA reads TGTGCCAGCAGTGAAGTGTTCGGGACTGGCGAGACCCAGTACTTC. Translated, it gives CASSEVFGTGETQYF.

A word on this clone: Other DNA sequences in this sample translate to the same CDR3. The CDR3 sequence: CASVGRGRNTGELFF. The CDR3 DNA reads TGTGCCAGCGTTGGGCGGGGTAGGAACACCGGGGAGCTGTTTTTT. V usage is TRBV28 and J usage is TRBJ2-2, with a tentative D call TRBD2 (6 bases). The CDR3 loop spans 15 amino acids. V shed 8 bases and J shed 1 base, with 14 bases lying between them. CDR1 and CDR2 (germline): MDHEN, SYDVKM.

This chain uses TRBV10-2 with TRBJ1-2; 11 bases are a match to TRBD1. Germline V lookup: CDR1 WSHSY, CDR2 SAAADI. The junction had 2 bases not matched to a gene; V was cut back by 4 bases and J by 4 bases. The CDR3 has 14 amino acids. The CDR3 here is CASSGTGGVYGYTF. CDR3 bases: TGCGCCAGCAGTGGGACAGGGGGCGTCTATGGCTACACCTTC.

This sequence joins TRBV7-2 and TRBJ2-3, with 14 bases that match TRBD2. The CDR3 is 17 amino acids. Germline loops: CDR1 SGHTA, CDR2 FQGNSA. The junction had 8 bases not matched to a gene; V was cut back by 5 bases and J by 4 bases. The CDR3 bases are TGTGCCAGCAGCGGAGGGACTAGCGGGAGTCGGCCAGATACGCAGTATTTT. Amino acid sequence: CASSGGTSGSRPDTQYF. Full variable domain (remainder filled in from reference TRBV7-2 and TRBJ2-3): GAGVSQSPSNKVTEKGKDVELRCDPISGHTALYWYRQSLGQGLEFLIYFQGNSAPDKSGLPSDRFSAERTGGSVSTLTIQRTQQEDSAVYLCASSGGTSGSRPDTQYFGPGTRLTVL.

The chain links TRBV18 to TRBJ2-2; 7 bases agree with TRBD2. This CDR3 is built from 15 residues. Germline V gene data show CDR1 as KGHSH and CDR2 as LQKENI. V lost 3 bases, J lost 1 base, and 2 bases stayed unmatched. CDR3 residues: CASSPSSGNTGELFF. For the CDR3, the DNA is TGTGCCAGCTCACCGTCTAGCGGGAACACCGGGGAGCTGTTTTTT.

CDR3: CASSLGQGVNNEQFF. In nucleotides, the CDR3 is TGTGCCAGCAGCCTGGGACAGGGGGTAAACAATGAGCAGTTCTTC. The chain links TRBV7-9 to TRBJ2-1; 11 bases agree with TRBD1. Trimming cost V 5 bases and J 5 bases; bases outside gene matches: 5. CDR3 length equals 15 residues. CDR1 SEHNR and CDR2 FQNEAQ come from the germline V gene (reference sequence).

The rearrangement uses TRBV27 and TRBJ2-5; perhaps TRBD2 as D (7 bases). Per the germline V gene, CDR1 is MNHEY and CDR2 is SMNVEV (reference sequence). Trimming took 6 bases from V and 4 from J, leaving 15 bases between them. The CDR3 runs to 14 residues. The CDR3 region has the DNA TGTGCCAGCAGGGGGGGGGCGCTCGGAGAGACCCAGTACTTC. Protein sequence: CASRGGALGETQYF.

The chain uses TRBV29-1 and TRBJ1-3, with D perhaps TRBD1 (5 bases). The CDR3 sequence is 14 residues long. The V and J ends lost 7 bases and 0 bases respectively, with 13 bases between them. CDR1 is SQVTM and CDR2 is ANQGSEA in the germline V gene. The CDR3 DNA reads as TGCAGCGCCGAAGGGGTTTCCTCTGGAAACACCATATATTTT. It translates to CSAEGVSSGNTIYF.

The chain couples TRBV7-9 to TRBJ1-1; perhaps TRBD1 as D (6 bases). This CDR3 is built from 15 residues. CDR1 and CDR2 (germline): SEHNR, FQNEAQ (reference sequence). Trimming shortened V by 6 bases and J by 3 bases, and 17 bases separated the two germline ends. The DNA for the CDR3 is TGTGCCAGCAGTCCACGCCAGGGGCATGACACTGAAGCTTTCTTT. Encoded protein: CASSPRQGHDTEAFF.